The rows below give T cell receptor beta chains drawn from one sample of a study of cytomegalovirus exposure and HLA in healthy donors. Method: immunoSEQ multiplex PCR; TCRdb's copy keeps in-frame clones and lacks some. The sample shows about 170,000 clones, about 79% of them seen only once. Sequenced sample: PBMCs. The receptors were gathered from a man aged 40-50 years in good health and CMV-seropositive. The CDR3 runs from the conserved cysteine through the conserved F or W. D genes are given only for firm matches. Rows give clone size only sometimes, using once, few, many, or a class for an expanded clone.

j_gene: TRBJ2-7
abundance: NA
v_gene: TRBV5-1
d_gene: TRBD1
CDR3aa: CASSRPGQYYEQYF
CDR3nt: TGCGCCAGCAGCCGACCGGGACAGTACTACGAGCAGTACTTC

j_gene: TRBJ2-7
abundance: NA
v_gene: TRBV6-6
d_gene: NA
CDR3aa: CASSYVQGNYEQYF
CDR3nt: TGTGCCAGCAGTTACGTACAGGGAAACTACGAGCAGTACTTC

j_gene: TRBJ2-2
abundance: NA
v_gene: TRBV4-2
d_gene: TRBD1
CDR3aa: CASSHDRGWLFF
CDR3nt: TGTGCCAGCAGCCACGACAGGGGGTGGCTGTTTTTT

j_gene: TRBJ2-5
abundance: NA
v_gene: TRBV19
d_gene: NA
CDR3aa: CASSVQGSMGTQYF
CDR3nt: TGTGCCAGTAGTGTACAAGGGAGTATGGGGACCCAGTACTTC

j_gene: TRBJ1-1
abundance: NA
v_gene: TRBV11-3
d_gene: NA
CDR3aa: CASSLGRQKNTEAFF
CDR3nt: TGTGCCAGCAGCTTAGGCCGACAGAAGAACACTGAAGCTTTCTTT

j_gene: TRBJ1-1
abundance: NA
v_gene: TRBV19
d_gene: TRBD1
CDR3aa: CASSRDRVNTEAFF
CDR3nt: TGTGCCAGTAGTAGGGACAGGGTAAACACTGAAGCTTTCTTT

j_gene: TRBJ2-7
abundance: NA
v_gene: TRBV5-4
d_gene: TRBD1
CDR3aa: CASSPRQGSSYEQYF
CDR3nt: TGTGCCAGCAGCCCCCGACAGGGGAGCTCCTACGAGCAGTACTTC

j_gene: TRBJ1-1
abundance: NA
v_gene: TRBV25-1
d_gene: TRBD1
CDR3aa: CASSDFSQGLTEAFF
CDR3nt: TGTGCCAGCAGTGATTTCTCACAGGGGCTCACTGAAGCTTTCTTT

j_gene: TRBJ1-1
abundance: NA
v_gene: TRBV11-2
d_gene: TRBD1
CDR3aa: CASSPDRWNTEAFF
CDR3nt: TGTGCCAGCAGCCCGGACAGGTGGAACACTGAAGCTTTCTTT

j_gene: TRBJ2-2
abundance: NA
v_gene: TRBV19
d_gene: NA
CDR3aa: CASSPGLYTGELFF
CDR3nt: TGTGCCAGTAGTCCTGGACTGTATACCGGGGAGCTGTTTTTT

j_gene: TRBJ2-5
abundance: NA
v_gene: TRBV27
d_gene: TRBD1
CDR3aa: CASRRQGETQYF
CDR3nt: TGTGCCAGCAGGCGACAGGGGGAGACCCAGTACTTC

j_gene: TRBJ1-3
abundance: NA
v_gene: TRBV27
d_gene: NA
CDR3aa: CASRTRRLGYTIYF
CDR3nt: TGTGCCAGCAGAACGCGCAGGCTCGGATACACCATATATTTT

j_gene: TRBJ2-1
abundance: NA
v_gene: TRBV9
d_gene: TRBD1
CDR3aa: CASSVGTGTYNEQFF
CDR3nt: TGTGCCAGCAGCGTAGGGACAGGGACATACAATGAGCAGTTCTTC

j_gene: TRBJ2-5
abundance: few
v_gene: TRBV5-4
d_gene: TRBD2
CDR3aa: CASSLPSGRAGETQYF
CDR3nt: TGTGCCAGCAGCTTGCCTAGCGGGAGGGCCGGGGAGACCCAGTACTTC

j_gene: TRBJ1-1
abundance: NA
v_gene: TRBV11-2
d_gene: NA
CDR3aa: CASSSISRSNTEAFF
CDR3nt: TGTGCCAGCAGCTCTATATCACGGAGTAACACTGAAGCTTTCTTT

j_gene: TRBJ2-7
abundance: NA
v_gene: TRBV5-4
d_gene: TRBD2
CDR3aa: CASSLRLAGGLHEQYF
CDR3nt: TGTGCCAGCAGCTTGCGACTAGCGGGAGGACTACACGAGCAGTACTTC

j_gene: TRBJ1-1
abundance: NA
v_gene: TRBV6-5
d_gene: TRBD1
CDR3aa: CASRDRVMNTEAFF
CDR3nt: TGTGCCAGCAGGGACAGGGTCATGAACACTGAAGCTTTCTTT

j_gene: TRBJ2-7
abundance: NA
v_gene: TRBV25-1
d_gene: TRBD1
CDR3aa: CASSVKDRGYSYEQYF
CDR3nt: TGTGCCAGCAGTGTTAAAGACAGGGGATACTCCTACGAGCAGTACTTC

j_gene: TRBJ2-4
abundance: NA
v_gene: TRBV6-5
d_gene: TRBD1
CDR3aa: CASSYGQGDIQYF
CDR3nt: TGTGCCAGCAGTTACGGTCAGGGGGACATTCAGTACTTC

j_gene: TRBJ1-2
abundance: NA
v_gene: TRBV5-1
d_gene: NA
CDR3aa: CASSLAGSPRGIYGYTF
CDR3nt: TGCGCCAGCAGCTTGGCCGGTAGCCCCCGGGGGATCTATGGCTACACCTTC

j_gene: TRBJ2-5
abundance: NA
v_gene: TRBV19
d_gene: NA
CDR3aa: CASSSPMGAETQYF
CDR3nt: TGTGCCAGTAGTTCTCCCATGGGAGCCGAGACCCAGTACTTC

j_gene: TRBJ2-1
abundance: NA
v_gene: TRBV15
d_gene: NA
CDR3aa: CATSLSGPEQFF
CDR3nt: TGTGCCACCAGCTTAAGTGGGCCAGAGCAGTTCTTC

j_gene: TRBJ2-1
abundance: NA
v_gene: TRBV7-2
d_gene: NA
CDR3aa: CASSLGQGSYNEQFF
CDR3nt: TGTGCCAGCAGCTTAGGGCAGGGATCCTACAATGAGCAGTTCTTC

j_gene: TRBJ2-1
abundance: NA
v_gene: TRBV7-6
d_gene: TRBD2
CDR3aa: CASSLGLAGDNEQFF
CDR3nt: TGTGCCAGCAGCCTAGGACTAGCGGGAGACAATGAGCAGTTCTTC

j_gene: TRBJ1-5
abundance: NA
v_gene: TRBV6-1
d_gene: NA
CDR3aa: CASSLQGNNQPQHF
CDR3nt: TGTGCCAGCAGCCTACAGGGAAACAATCAGCCCCAGCATTTT

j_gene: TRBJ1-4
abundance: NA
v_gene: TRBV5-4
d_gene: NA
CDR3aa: CASSPDTTTNEKLFF
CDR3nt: TGTGCCAGCAGCCCGGACACTACAACTAATGAAAAACTGTTTTTT

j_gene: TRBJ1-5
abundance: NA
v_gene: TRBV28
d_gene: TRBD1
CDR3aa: CASSTIMAQGLDQPQHF
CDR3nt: TGTGCCAGCAGTACCATTATGGCACAGGGGCTCGATCAGCCCCAGCATTTT

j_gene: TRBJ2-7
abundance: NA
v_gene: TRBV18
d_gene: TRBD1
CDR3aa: CASSGQESSYEQYF
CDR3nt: TGTGCCAGCTCAGGACAGGAGAGCTCCTACGAGCAGTACTTC

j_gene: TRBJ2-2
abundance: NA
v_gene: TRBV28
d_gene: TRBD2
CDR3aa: CASSPGLALSNGELFF
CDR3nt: TGTGCCAGCAGCCCGGGACTAGCGCTCTCCAACGGGGAGCTGTTTTTT

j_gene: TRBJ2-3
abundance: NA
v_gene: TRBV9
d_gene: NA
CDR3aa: CASSPPRDTSTDTQYF
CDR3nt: TGTGCCAGCAGCCCACCTCGGGACACCAGCACAGATACGCAGTATTTT

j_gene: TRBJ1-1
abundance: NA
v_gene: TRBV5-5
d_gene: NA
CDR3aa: CASSPRGYPEAFF
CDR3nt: TGTGCCAGCAGCCCCCGGGGTTACCCTGAAGCTTTCTTT

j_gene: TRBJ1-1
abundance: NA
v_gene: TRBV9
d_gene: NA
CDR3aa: CASSRVGGTEAFF
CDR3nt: TGTGCCAGCAGTAGGGTGGGGGGCACTGAAGCTTTCTTT

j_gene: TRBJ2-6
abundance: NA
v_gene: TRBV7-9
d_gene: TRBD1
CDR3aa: CASSTGTGGSGANVLTF
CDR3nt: TGTGCCAGCAGCACCGGGACAGGGGGGTCTGGGGCCAACGTCCTGACTTTC

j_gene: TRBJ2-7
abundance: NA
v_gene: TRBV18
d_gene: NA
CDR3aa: CASSKTTGYEQYF
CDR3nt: TGTGCCAGCTCAAAGACAACAGGGTACGAGCAGTACTTC

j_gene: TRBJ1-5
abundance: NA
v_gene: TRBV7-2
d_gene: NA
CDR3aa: CASSLRGARGNQPQHF
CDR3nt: TGTGCCAGCAGCCTGCGGGGGGCCCGTGGCAATCAGCCCCAGCATTTT

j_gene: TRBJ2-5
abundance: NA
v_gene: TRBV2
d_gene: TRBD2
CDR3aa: CASRETSGSETQYF
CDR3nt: TGTGCCAGCAGGGAGACTAGCGGGAGTGAGACCCAGTACTTC

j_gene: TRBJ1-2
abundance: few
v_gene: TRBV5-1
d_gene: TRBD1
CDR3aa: CASSPQGGNYGYTF
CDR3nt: TGCGCCAGCAGCCCACAGGGGGGAAACTATGGCTACACCTTC